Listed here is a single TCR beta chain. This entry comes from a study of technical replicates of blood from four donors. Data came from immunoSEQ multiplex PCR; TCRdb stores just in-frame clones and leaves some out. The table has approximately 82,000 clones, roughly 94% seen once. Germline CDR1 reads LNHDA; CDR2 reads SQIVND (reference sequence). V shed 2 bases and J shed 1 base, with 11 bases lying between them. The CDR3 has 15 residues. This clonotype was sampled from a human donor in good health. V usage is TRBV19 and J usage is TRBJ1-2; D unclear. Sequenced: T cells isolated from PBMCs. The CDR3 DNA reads TGTGCCAGTAGTATATTCCGCGGGAGTAACTATGGCTACACCTTC. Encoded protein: CASSIFRGSNYGYTF.